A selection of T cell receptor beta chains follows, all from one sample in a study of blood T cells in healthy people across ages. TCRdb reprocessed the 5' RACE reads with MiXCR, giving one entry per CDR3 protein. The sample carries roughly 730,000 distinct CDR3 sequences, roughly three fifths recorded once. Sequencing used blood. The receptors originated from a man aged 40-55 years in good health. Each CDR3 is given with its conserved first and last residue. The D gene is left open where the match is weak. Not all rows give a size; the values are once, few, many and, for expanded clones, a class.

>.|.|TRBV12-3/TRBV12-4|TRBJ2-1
TGTGCCAGCAGCGGGAGTAGGACGAAAGTCGATCCCTTCTACAATGAGCAGTTCTTC
CASSGSRTKVDPFYNEQFF
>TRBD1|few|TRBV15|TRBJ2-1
TGTGCCACCAGCAGAGATTCTATGGGGACAGGGTTGAATGAGCAGTTCTTC
CATSRDSMGTGLNEQFF
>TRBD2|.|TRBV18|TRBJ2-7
TGTGCCAGCTCACCCGGGCTACTAGCGTCGAGCTCCTACGAGCAGTACTTC
CASSPGLLASSSYEQYF
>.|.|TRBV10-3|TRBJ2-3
TGTGCCATCGCTGCTGGGCCTGGAGATACGCAGTATTTT
CAIAAGPGDTQYF
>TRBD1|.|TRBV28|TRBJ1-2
TGTGCCAGCAGTCCGAGGACAGGGGGCTTCTATGGCTACACCTTC
CASSPRTGGFYGYTF
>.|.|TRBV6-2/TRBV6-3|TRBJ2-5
TGTGCCAGCACCCTGAATCCCGTCCAAGAGACCCAGTACTTC
CASTLNPVQETQYF
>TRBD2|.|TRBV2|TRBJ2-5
TGTGCCAGCACGGTACTAGCGGGGGCCCAAGAGACCCAGTACTTC
CASTVLAGAQETQYF
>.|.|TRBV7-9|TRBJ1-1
TGTGCCAGCAGCCCAGGGGCCCGGAGAACTGAAGCTTTCTTT
CASSPGARRTEAFF
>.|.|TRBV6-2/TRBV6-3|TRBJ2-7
TGTGCCAGCAGTTATCGTCCCTATCCGGACAAAAAAAATGAGCAGTACTTC
CASSYRPYPDKKNEQYF
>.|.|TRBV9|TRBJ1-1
TGTGCCAGCAGCCTTATGACAGCGAACACTGAAGCTTTCTTT
CASSLMTANTEAFF
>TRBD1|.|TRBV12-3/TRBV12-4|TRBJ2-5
TGTGCCAGCAGTTTAGGTCGACTTATGGACAGGGGTCAAGAGACCCAGTACTTC
CASSLGRLMDRGQETQYF